Below, 10 T cell receptor beta chains from the same sample are listed, as sequenced in a study of vaccination and CD4 T cells after COVID-19. An Oncomine TCR Beta short-read assay was used to sequence the DNA from cultured CD4+ T cells. TCRdb recomputed calls from the PCR reads with MiXCR, one row per CDR3 protein. The table lists about 8,500 distinct CDR3 sequences, 50% to 60% of them singletons. This sample's treatment: approximately nine-day PBMC culture with coronavirus spike peptide pools or control peptides (ViraFEST assay). These receptors have no known antigen. The sequencing input was CD4+ T cells from blood, cultured in vitro. The receptors come from a human donor who had recovered from COVID-19.

In its sample, this clonotype was seen a few times. This chain's CDR3 is CASSFAGGGETQYF. CDR3 in DNA: TGTGCCAGCAGCTTCGCGGGAGGGGGAGAGACCCAGTACTTC. V is TRBV7-6 and J is TRBJ2-5, with 9 bases identical to TRBD2. Unmatched junction bases numbered 3, after V lost 3 bases and J lost 4 bases. The CDR3 is 14 residues long. The germline V gene encodes CDR1 SGHVS and CDR2 FNYEAQ. Full variable domain (outside the CDR3, taken from reference TRBV7-6 and TRBJ2-5): GAGVSQSPRYKVTKRGQDVALRCDPISGHVSLYWYRQALGQGPEFLTYFNYEAQQDKSGLPNDRFSAERPEGSISTLTIQRTEQRDSAMYRCASSFAGGGETQYFGPGTRLLVL.

V gene TRBV6-1 combines with J gene TRBJ1-2; 7 bases fit TRBD1. The germline gives CDR1 MNHNS, CDR2 SASEGT. The CDR3 contains 15 residues. Unmatched junction bases numbered 6, after V lost 4 bases and J lost 1 base. CDR3 nucleotide sequence: TGTGCCAGCAGTGGACGGGACAGACTTAACTATGGCTACACCTTC. Its translation: CASSGRDRLNYGYTF.

This chain uses TRBV7-9 with TRBJ1-1; the D is unclear. The germline CDR1 and CDR2 sequences are SEHNR and FQNEAQ (reference sequence). The CDR3 loop spans 9 amino acids. Trimming took 1 base from V and 12 from J, leaving 3 bases between them. Here the CDR3 reads CASSLGSFF. In DNA form, the CDR3 reads TGTGCCAGCAGCTTAGGGTCTTTCTTT.

This clonotype was detected only a few times. The chain links TRBV6-1 to TRBJ1-2; 7 bases fit TRBD1. With V trimmed by 6 bases and J by 7 bases, 8 bases remained unmatched. The CDR3 spans 13 residues. Germline assignment: CDR1 MNHNS and CDR2 SASEGT. CDR3 sequence reads: CASRGNHRGGYTF. The CDR3, as DNA: TGTGCCAGCAGGGGAAACCACAGGGGTGGCTACACCTTC.

There are a few counts of this clonotype. The chain employs TRBV15 and TRBJ2-5, with TRBD2 matching over 8 bases. V trimming: 6 bases; J trimming: 5 bases; junction bases outside the gene matches: 11. Germline V gives CDR1 LNHNV, CDR2 YYDKDF (reference sequence). The CDR3 length is 15 residues. The CDR3 is CATRPNRGGGETQYF. DNA of the CDR3: TGTGCCACCAGACCAAATCGGGGGGGCGGGGAGACCCAGTACTTC.

Remarks on this clonotype: The junction does not match germline at one end; this may be a read error. The rearrangement joins TRBV20-1 to TRBJ1-2; 7 bases align to TRBD1. CDR3 length: 11 amino acids. The V gene's germline CDR1 is DFQATT and CDR2 SNEGSKA (reference sequence). In DNA, the CDR3 is TGCAGTGCTAGACGAATGACAGGGCAGGCCTTC. This sequence encodes CSARRMTGQAF.

The chain joins TRBV7-2 to TRBJ2-5; 7 positions match TRBD2. CDR3 length: 16 amino acids. CDR1 and CDR2 from the germline V gene are SGHTA and FQGNSA. The V gene end was trimmed by 4 bases and the J gene end by 3 bases; junction bases not matched to a gene: 11. CDR3 amino acids: CASSSTSGTGKETQYF. DNA for the CDR3: TGTGCCAGCAGCTCCACGAGCGGGACCGGAAAAGAGACCCAGTACTTC.

The rearrangement joins TRBV24-1 to TRBJ1-1; D is uncertain. The V gene's germline CDR1 is KGHDR and CDR2 SFDVKD. The CDR3 length is 13 residues. Trimming shortened V by 8 bases and J by 6 bases, and 15 bases separated the two germline ends. In DNA form, the CDR3 reads TGTGCCACCATGGTGGTCTGGGAGGCTGAAGCTTTCTTT. It yields the protein CATMVVWEAEAFF.

The rearrangement links TRBV27 to TRBJ2-5; D remains ambiguous. V lost 5 bases, J lost 5 bases, and 9 bases lay in between. The V gene's germline CDR1 is MNHEY and CDR2 SMNVEV (reference sequence). This CDR3 region has 12 residues. The CDR3: CASSPQLETQYF. The CDR3 region has the DNA TGTGCCAGCAGTCCGCAGTTGGAGACCCAGTACTTC.

V gene TRBV6-4 combines with J gene TRBJ2-7; possible D gene TRBD1, 6 bases. The CDR3 spans 16 residues. The germline V gene has CDR1 MRHNA and CDR2 SNTAGT. With 8 bases removed from V and 3 bases from J, the gap between germline ends came to 23 bases. In nucleotides, the CDR3 is TGTGCCAGCCCAGCCCCTGCCCCAGGGGTCGGCTACGAGCAGTACTTC. Protein: CASPAPAPGVGYEQYF.